These 2 T cell receptor beta chains came from one sample sequenced in a study of human CD8 memory T cell subsets. Libraries for TCR beta were constructed using UMI-labeled 5' RACE. TCRdb re-analyzed the 5' RACE reads; it lists each CDR3 protein once, without DNA. In total, the table holds some 10,000 distinct CDR3 sequences. Sequenced material: CD8+ stem-like memory T cells (TSCM and TCM) sorted from PBMCs. The subset is: stem-like memory CD8 T cells (TSTEM), CCR7+ PD-1- TIGIT-. The receptors derive from a human donor in good health.

In terms of frequency, this clonotype is medium-sized (0.01 to 0.1%). The gene calls are TRBV4-1 and TRBJ1-6; TCRdb names TRBD1, which stays unverified in the absence of DNA. The CDR3 is 15 residues long. CDR1 and CDR2 (germline): MGHRA, YSYEKL. This CDR3 is CASSLSGAANSPLHF.

The rearrangement uses TRBV29-1 and TRBJ1-1. The CDR3 extends over 12 amino acids. Per germline, CDR1 SQVTM and CDR2 ANQGSEA. CDR3 sequence: CSVGRMNTEAFF.